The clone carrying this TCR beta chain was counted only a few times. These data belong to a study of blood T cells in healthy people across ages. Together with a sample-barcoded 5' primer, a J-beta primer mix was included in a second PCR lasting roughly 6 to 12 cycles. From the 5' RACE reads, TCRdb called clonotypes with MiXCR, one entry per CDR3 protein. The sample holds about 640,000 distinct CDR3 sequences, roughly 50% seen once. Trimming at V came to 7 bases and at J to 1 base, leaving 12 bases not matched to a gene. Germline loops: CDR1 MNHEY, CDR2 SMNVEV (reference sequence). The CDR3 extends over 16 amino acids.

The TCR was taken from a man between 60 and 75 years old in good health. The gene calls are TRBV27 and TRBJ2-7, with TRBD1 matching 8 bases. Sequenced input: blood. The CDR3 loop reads CASTSSSRTGSYEQYF. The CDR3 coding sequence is TGTGCCAGCACCTCGTCATCCCGGACAGGGTCCTACGAGCAGTACTTC.